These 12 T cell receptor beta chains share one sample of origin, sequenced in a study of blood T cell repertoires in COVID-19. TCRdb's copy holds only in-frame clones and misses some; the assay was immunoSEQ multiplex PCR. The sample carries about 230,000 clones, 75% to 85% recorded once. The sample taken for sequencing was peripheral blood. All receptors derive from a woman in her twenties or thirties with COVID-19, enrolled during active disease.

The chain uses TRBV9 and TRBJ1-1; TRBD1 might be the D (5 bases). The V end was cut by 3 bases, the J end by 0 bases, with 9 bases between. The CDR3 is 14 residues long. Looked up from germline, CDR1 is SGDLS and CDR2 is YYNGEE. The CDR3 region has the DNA TGTGCCAGCAGCGCCCAGGACATGAACACTGAAGCTTTCTTT. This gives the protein CASSAQDMNTEAFF.

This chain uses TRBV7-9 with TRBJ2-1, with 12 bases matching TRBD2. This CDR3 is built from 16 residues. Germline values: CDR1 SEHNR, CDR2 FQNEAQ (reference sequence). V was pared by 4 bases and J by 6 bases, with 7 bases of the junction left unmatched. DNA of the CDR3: TGTGCCAGCAGCTCAACCGGGACTAGCGGGCCCAATGAGCAGTTCTTC. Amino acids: CASSSTGTSGPNEQFF.

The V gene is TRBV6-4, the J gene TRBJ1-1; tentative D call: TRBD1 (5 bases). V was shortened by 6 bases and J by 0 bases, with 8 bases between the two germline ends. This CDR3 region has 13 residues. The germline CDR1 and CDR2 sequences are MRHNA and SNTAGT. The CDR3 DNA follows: TGTGCCAGCAGCCGACAGATGAACACTGAAGCTTTCTTT. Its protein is CASSRQMNTEAFF.

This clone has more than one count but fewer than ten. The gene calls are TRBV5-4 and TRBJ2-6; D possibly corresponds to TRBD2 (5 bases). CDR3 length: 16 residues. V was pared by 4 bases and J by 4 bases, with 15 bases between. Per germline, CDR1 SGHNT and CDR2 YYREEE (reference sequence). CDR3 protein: CASSPGGLLGANVLTF. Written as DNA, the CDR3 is TGTGCCAGCAGCCCCGGCGGGCTCCTGGGGGCCAACGTCCTGACTTTC.

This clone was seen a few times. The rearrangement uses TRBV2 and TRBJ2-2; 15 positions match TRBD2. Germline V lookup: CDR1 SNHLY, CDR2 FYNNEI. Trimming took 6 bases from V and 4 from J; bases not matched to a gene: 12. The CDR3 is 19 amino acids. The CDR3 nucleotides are TGTGCCAGCAGCCTCACCGGGACTAGCGGGGGGCGGCGCACCGGGGAGCTGTTTTTT. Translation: CASSLTGTSGGRRTGELFF.

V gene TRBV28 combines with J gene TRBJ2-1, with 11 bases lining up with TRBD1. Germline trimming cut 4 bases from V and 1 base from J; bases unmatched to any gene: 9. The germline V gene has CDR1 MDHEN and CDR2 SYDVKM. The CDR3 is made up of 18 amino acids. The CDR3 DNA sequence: TGTGCCAGCAGTTCCCAACGGACAGGGGGCGCGTCCTACAATGAGCAGTTCTTC. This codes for CASSSQRTGGASYNEQFF.

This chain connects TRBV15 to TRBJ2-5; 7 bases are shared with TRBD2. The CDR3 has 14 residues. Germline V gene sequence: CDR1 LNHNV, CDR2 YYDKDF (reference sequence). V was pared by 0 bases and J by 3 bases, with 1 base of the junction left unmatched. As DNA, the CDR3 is TGTGCCACCAGCAGAGATGGGGGGGAAGAGACCCAGTACTTC. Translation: CATSRDGGEETQYF.

CDR3 DNA sequence: TGTGCCAGCAGCTTAGCTAGCGGTCCGTACAATGAGCAGTTCTTC. This encodes CASSLASGPYNEQFF. V and J are TRBV7-2 and TRBJ2-1, with D possibly TRBD2 on 6 matching bases. The germline CDR1 and CDR2 sequences are SGHTA and FQGNSA. The V end was cut by 0 bases, the J end by 4 bases, with 10 bases between. The CDR3 length is 15 residues.

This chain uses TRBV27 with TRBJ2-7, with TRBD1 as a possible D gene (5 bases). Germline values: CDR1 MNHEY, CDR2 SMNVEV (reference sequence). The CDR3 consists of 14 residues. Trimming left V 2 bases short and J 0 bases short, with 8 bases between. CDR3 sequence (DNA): TGTGCCAGCAGTTTAACAGGAGCCTCCTACGAGCAGTACTTC. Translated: CASSLTGASYEQYF.

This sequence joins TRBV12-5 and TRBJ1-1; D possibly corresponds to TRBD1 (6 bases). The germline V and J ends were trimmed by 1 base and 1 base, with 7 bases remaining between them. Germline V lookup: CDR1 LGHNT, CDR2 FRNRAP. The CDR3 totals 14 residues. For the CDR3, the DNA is TGTGCTAGTGGTTTGGGACAGGCGAACACTGAAGCTTTCTTT. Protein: CASGLGQANTEAFF.

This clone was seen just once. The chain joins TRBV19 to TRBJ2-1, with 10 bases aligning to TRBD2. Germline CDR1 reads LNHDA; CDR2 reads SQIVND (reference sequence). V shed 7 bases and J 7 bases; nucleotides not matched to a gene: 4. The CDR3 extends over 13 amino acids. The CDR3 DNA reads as TGTGCCAGTACTCAGACTAGCGGGAATGAGCAGTTCTTC. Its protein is CASTQTSGNEQFF.

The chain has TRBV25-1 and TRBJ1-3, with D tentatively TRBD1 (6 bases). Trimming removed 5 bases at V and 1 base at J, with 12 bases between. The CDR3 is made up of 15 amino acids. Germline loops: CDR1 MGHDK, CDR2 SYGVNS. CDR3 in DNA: TGTGCCAGCAGTAAGACAGGACTTTCTGGAAACACCATATATTTT. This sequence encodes CASSKTGLSGNTIYF.